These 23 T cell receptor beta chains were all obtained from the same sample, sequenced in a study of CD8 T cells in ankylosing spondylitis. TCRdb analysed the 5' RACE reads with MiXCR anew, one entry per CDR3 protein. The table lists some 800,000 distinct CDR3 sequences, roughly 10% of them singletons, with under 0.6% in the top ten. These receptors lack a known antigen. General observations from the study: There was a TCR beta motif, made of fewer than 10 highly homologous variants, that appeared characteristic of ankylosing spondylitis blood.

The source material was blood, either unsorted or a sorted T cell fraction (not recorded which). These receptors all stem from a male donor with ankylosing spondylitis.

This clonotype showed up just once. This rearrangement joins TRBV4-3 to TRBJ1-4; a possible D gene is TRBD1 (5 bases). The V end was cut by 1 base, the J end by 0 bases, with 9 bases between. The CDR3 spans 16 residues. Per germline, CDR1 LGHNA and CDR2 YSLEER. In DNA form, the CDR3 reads TGCGCCAGCAGCCAAGTAGGACACCCAACTAATGAAAAACTGTTTTTT. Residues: CASSQVGHPTNEKLFF.

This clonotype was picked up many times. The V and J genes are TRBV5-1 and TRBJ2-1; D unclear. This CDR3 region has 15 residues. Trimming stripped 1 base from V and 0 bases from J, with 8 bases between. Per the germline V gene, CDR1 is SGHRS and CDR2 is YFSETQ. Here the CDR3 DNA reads TGCGCCAGCAGCTTGACGGATAGCTCCTACAATGAGCAGTTCTTC. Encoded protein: CASSLTDSSYNEQFF. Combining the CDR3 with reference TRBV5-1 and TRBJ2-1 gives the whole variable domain KAGVTQTPRYLIKTRGQQVTLSCSPISGHRSVSWYQQTPGQGLQFLFEYFSETQRNKGNFPGRFSGRQFSNSRSEMNVSTLELGDSALYLCASSLTDSSYNEQFFGPGTRLTVL.

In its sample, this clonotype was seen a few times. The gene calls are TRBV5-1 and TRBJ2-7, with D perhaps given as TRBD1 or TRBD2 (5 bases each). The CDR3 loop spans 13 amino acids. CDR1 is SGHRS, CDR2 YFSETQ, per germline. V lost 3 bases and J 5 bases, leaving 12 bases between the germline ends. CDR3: CASSSQGPNEQYF. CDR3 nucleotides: TGCGCCAGCAGCTCCCAGGGACCCAACGAGCAGTACTTC.

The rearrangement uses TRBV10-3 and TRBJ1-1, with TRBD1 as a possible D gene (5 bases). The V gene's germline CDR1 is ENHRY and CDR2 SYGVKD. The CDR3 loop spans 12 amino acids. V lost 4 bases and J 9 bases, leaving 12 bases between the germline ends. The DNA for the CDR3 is TGTGCCATCAGTGGAGGACACCCCCAAGCTTTCTTT. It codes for CAISGGHPQAFF.

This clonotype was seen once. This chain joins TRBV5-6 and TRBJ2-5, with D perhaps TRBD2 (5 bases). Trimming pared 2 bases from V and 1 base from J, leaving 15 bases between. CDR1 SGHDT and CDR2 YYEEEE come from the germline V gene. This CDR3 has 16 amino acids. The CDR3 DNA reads TGTGCCAGCAGCTTCGCCAGCGGCAGCTTCCAAGAGACCCAGTACTTC. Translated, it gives CASSFASGSFQETQYF.

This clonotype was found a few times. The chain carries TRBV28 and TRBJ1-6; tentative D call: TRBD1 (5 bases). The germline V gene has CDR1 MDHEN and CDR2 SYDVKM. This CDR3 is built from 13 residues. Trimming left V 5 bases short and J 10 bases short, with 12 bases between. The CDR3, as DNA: TGTGCCAGCAGTGCCAGGGCTGGATCACCCCTCCACTTT. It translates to CASSARAGSPLHF.

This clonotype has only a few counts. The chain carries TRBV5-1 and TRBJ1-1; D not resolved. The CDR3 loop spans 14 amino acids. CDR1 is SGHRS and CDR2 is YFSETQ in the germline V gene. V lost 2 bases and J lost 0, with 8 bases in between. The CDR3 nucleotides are TGCGCCAGCAGCTTTTGGAGGATGAACACTGAAGCTTTCTTT. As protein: CASSFWRMNTEAFF.

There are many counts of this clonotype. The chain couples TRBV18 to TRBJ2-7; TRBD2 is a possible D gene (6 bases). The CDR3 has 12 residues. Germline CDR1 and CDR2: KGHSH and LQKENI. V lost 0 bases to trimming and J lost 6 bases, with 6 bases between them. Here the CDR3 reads CASSPPGGEQYF. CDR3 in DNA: TGTGCCAGCTCACCACCGGGGGGCGAGCAGTACTTC. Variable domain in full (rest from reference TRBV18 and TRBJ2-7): NAGVMQNPRHLVRRRGQEARLRCSPMKGHSHVYWYRQLPEEGLKFMVYLQKENIIDESGMPKERFSAEFPKEGPSILRIQQVVRGDSAAYFCASSPPGGEQYFGPGTRLTVT.

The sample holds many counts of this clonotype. CDR3 sequence (DNA): TGCAGTGCCCCCGTTGCGGGGCCGCGTGGCTACACCTTC. Residues: CSAPVAGPRGYTF. This sequence joins TRBV20-1 and TRBJ1-2; D perhaps matches TRBD1 (5 bases). V shed 6 bases and J shed 7 bases, with 18 bases lying between them. The CDR3 has 13 amino acids. CDR1 and CDR2 from the germline V gene are DFQATT and SNEGSKA (reference sequence).

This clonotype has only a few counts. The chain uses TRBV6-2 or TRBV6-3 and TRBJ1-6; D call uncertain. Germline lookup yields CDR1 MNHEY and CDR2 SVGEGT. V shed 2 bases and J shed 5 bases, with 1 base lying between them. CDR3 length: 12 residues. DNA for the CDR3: TGTGCCAGCAGTTACCATAATTCACCCCTCCACTTT. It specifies CASSYHNSPLHF.

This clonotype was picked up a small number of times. Here the CDR3 reads CASSSPRGIPGNEQFF. The CDR3 region has the DNA TGTGCCAGCAGCTCACCCAGGGGGATCCCCGGCAATGAGCAGTTCTTC. This chain uses TRBV7-9 with TRBJ2-1, with TRBD1 identical over 7 bases. The germline gives CDR1 SEHNR, CDR2 FQNEAQ (reference sequence). With V trimmed by 4 bases and J by 6 bases, 12 bases remained unmatched. This CDR3 is built from 16 residues.

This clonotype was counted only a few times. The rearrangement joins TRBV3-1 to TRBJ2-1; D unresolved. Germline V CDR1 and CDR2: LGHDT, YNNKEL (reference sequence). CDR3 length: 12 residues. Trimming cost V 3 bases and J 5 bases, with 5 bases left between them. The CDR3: CASSQWDNEQFF. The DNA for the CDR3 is TGTGCCAGCAGCCAGTGGGACAATGAGCAGTTCTTC.

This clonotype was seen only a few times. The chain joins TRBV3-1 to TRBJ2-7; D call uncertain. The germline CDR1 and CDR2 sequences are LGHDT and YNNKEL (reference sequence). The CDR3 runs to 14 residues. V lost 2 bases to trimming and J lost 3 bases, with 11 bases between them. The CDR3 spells CASSQRAISYEQYF. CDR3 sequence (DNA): TGTGCCAGCAGCCAAAGGGCCATTAGCTACGAGCAGTACTTC.

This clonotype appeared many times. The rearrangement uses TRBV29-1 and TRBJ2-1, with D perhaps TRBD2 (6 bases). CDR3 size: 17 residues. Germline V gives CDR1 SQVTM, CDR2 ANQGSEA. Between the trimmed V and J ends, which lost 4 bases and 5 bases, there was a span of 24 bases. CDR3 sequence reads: CSVGTTRLVTFDNEQFF. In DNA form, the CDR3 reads TGCAGCGTTGGGACCACGAGACTAGTAACTTTTGACAATGAGCAGTTCTTC.

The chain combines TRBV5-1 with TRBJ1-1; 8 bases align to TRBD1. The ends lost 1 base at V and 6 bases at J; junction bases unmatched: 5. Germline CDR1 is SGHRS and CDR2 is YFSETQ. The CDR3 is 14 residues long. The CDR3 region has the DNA TGCGCCAGCAGCTTGAACAGGGGGATTTCTGAAGCTTTCTTT. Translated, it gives CASSLNRGISEAFF.

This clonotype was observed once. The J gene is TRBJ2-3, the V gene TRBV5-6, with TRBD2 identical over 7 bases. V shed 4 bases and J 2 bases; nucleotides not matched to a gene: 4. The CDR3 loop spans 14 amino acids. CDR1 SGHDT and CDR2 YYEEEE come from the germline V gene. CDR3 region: CASSLAVVTDTQYF. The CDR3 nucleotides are TGTGCCAGCAGCCTAGCGGTCGTCACAGATACGCAGTATTTT.

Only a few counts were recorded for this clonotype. The CDR3 region has the DNA TGCGCCAGCAGTGAAGGACATAGCAATCAGCCCCAGCATTTT. Amino acid sequence: CASSEGHSNQPQHF. The rearrangement uses TRBV5-1 and TRBJ1-5; D possibly corresponds to TRBD1 (5 bases). V lost 5 bases and J lost 0, with 9 bases in between. Germline V gene data show CDR1 as SGHRS and CDR2 as YFSETQ. The CDR3 extends over 14 amino acids.

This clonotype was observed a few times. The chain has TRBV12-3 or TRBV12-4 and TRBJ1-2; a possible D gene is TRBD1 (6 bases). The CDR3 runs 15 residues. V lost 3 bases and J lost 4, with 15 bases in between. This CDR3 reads CASSFQQGLPYGYTF. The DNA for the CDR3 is TGTGCCAGCAGTTTCCAACAGGGTCTACCCTATGGCTACACCTTC.

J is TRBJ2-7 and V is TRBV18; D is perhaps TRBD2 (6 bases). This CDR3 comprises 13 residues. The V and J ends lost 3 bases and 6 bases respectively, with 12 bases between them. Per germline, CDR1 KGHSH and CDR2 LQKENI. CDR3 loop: CASSPARGAEQYF. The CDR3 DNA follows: TGTGCCAGCTCACCCGCGCGGGGAGCCGAGCAGTACTTC. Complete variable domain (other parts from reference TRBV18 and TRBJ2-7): NAGVMQNPRHLVRRRGQEARLRCSPMKGHSHVYWYRQLPEEGLKFMVYLQKENIIDESGMPKERFSAEFPKEGPSILRIQQVVRGDSAAYFCASSPARGAEQYFGPGTRLTVT.

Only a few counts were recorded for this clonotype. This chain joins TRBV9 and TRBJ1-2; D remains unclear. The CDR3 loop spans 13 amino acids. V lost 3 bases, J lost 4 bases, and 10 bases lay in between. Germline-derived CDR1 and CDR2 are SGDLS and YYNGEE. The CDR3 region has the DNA TGTGCCAGCAGCGCGAGGCTCGGCTATGGCTACACCTTC. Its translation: CASSARLGYGYTF.

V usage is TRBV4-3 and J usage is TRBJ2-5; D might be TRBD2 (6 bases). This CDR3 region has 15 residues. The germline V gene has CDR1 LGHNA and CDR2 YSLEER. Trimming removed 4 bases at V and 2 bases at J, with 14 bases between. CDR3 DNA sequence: TGCGCCAGCAGCCCCGCGGCGGGGAGACAAGAGACCCAGTACTTC. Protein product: CASSPAAGRQETQYF.

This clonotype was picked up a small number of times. The CDR3, as DNA: TGTGCCAGCAGTTACCATAGCGGGGACACAGATACGCAGTATTTT. This translates into CASSYHSGDTDTQYF. The chain combines TRBV6-5 with TRBJ2-3; 8 nucleotides line up with TRBD2. CDR1 is MNHEY, CDR2 SVGAGI, per germline. The CDR3 sequence is 15 residues long. The V gene end was trimmed by 2 bases and the J gene end by 2 bases; junction bases not matched to a gene: 3.

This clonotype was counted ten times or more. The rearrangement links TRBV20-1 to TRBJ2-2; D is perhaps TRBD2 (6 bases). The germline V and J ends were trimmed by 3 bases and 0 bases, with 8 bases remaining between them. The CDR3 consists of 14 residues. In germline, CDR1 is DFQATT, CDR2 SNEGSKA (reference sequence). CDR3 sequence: CSASRGANTGELFF. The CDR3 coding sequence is TGCAGTGCTAGTCGCGGGGCGAACACCGGGGAGCTGTTTTTT.